Below, 17 T cell receptor beta chains from the same sample are listed, as sequenced in a study of technical replicates of blood from several donors. Sequenced by immunoSEQ multiplex PCR; TCRdb stores in-frame clones only, minus some. The table shows 70,000 to 95,000 clones, with around 97% occurring only once. Source material: T cells isolated from PBMCs. The receptors derive from a human donor in good health.

The rearrangement uses TRBV2 and TRBJ2-3; possibly TRBD2 for D (5 bases). Trimming removed 4 bases at V and 3 bases at J, with 5 bases between. Germline V gives CDR1 SNHLY, CDR2 FYNNEI. This CDR3 region has 12 residues. The CDR3 sequence: CASSGGTDTQYF. The CDR3 DNA follows: TGTGCCAGCAGTGGAGGGACAGATACGCAGTATTTT. Full variable domain (outside the CDR3, taken from reference TRBV2 and TRBJ2-3): EPEVTQTPSHQVTQMGQEVILRCVPISNHLYFYWYRQILGQKVEFLVSFYNNEISEKSEIFDDQFSVERPDGSNFTLKIRSTKLEDSAMYFCASSGGTDTQYFGPGTRLTVL.

The rearrangement links TRBV5-1 to TRBJ1-1, with a possible D match to TRBD1 (6 bases). Between the trimmed V and J ends, which lost 2 bases and 12 bases, there was a span of 11 bases. Looked up from germline, CDR1 is SGHRS and CDR2 is YFSETQ. This CDR3 has 11 amino acids. In nucleotides, the CDR3 is TGCGCCAGCAGCTTTGGACAGCTTACTTTCTTT. This sequence encodes CASSFGQLTFF.

The chain couples TRBV7-6 to TRBJ2-1, with 12 positions matching TRBD2. Looked up from germline, CDR1 is SGHVS and CDR2 is FNYEAQ. V shed 3 bases and J 8 bases; nucleotides not matched to a gene: 5. The length of the CDR3 is 15 residues. CDR3 protein: CASSFGLAGLDEQFF. For the CDR3, the DNA is TGTGCCAGCAGCTTTGGACTAGCGGGACTCGATGAGCAGTTCTTC. The variable domain in full, completed from reference TRBV7-6 and TRBJ2-1, reads GAGVSQSPRYKVTKRGQDVALRCDPISGHVSLYWYRQALGQGPEFLTYFNYEAQQDKSGLPNDRFSAERPEGSISTLTIQRTEQRDSAMYRCASSFGLAGLDEQFFGPGTRLTVL.

V and J are TRBV29-1 and TRBJ2-5; TRBD2 matches 12 bases. With V trimmed by 5 bases and J by 5 bases, 6 bases remained unmatched. This CDR3 spans 14 amino acids. The germline V gene has CDR1 SQVTM and CDR2 ANQGSEA. This CDR3 reads CSVLTSGSFETQYF. CDR3 DNA sequence: TGCAGCGTTTTGACTAGCGGGAGTTTTGAGACCCAGTACTTC.

The chain couples TRBV27 to TRBJ2-7; 8 bases are shared with TRBD1. The CDR3 sequence is 15 residues long. V trimming: 0 bases; J trimming: 7 bases; junction bases outside the gene matches: 8. The germline CDR1 and CDR2 sequences are MNHEY and SMNVEV (reference sequence). The CDR3 sequence is CASSLSTGGYSEQYF. CDR3 coding DNA: TGTGCCAGCAGTTTATCAACAGGGGGATACAGTGAGCAGTACTTC.

The chain links TRBV6-1 to TRBJ1-2, with D perhaps TRBD1 (6 bases). From germline, CDR1 is MNHNS and CDR2 SASEGT. V was shortened by 6 bases and J by 3 bases, with 11 bases between the two germline ends. This CDR3 has 13 amino acids. CDR3 bases: TGTGCCAGCAGCGTCACAGGGTACTATGGCTACACCTTC. Translation gives CASSVTGYYGYTF.

V and J are TRBV5-4 and TRBJ1-4, with D possibly being TRBD1 (6 bases). V was pared by 4 bases and J by 7 bases, with 11 bases between. The CDR3 spans 13 residues. Germline-derived CDR1 and CDR2 are SGHNT and YYREEE (reference sequence). The CDR3 region has the DNA TGTGCCAGCAGCAGGGGGACACGTGAAAAACTGTTTTTT. Translation: CASSRGTREKLFF.

The chain uses TRBV28 and TRBJ1-1, with D uncertain. Germline-derived CDR1 and CDR2 are MDHEN and SYDVKM. Trimming took off 3 bases at V and 1 base at J, with 15 bases between the two ends. The CDR3 has 16 residues. Here the CDR3 reads CASSLGGESGNTEAFF. The CDR3 region has the DNA TGTGCCAGCAGTTTGGGCGGGGAATCGGGGAACACTGAAGCTTTCTTT. The full variable domain, completed using reference TRBV28 and TRBJ1-1, is DVKVTQSSRYLVKRTGEKVFLECVQDMDHENMFWYRQDPGLGLRLIYFSYDVKMKEKGDIPEGYSVSREKKERFSLILESASTNQTSMYLCASSLGGESGNTEAFFGQGTRLTVV.

This clone was counted once. The rearrangement links TRBV11-3 to TRBJ2-2, with D possibly TRBD2 on 5 matching bases. The V end was cut by 5 bases, the J end by 6 bases, with 7 bases between. The CDR3 contains 12 residues. CDR1 and CDR2 from the germline V gene are SGHNT and YENEEA. The CDR3 sequence: CASSLEAGELFF. The CDR3 DNA is TGTGCCAGCAGCCTGGAGGCCGGGGAGCTGTTTTTT.

This clone was counted once. The chain uses TRBV19 and TRBJ2-7; D may be TRBD1 (5 bases). CDR3 size: 14 residues. V was trimmed by 3 bases and J by 5 bases, leaving 14 bases between them. Germline V gene data show CDR1 as LNHDA and CDR2 as SQIVND (reference sequence). The CDR3: CASSIGQGADEQYF. CDR3 sequence (DNA): TGTGCCAGTAGTATTGGCCAGGGCGCTGACGAGCAGTACTTC.

The chain uses TRBV5-1 and TRBJ1-4; D might be TRBD1 (5 bases). The V gene's germline CDR1 is SGHRS and CDR2 YFSETQ. The CDR3 length is 15 residues. V gave up 0 bases and J gave up 6 bases, with 12 bases separating them. In DNA, the CDR3 is TGCGCCAGCAGCTTGGCCAGGGAATTTCATGAAAAACTGTTTTTT. Protein product: CASSLAREFHEKLFF.

This clone was recorded only once. The chain combines TRBV29-1 with TRBJ2-7; 11 nucleotides agree with TRBD2. CDR3 length: 14 residues. Germline lookup yields CDR1 SQVTM and CDR2 ANQGSEA. V shed 2 bases and J 1 base; nucleotides not matched to a gene: 1. CDR3 protein: CSVELAGGSYEQYF. The CDR3 DNA reads as TGCAGCGTTGAACTAGCGGGGGGTTCCTACGAGCAGTACTTC.

The chain joins TRBV28 to TRBJ2-3; D gene ambiguous. Germline V gene lookup returns CDR1 MDHEN and CDR2 SYDVKM. Trimming shortened V by 6 bases and J by 0 bases, and 10 bases separated the two germline ends. The length of the CDR3 is 14 residues. The CDR3 loop is CASRHSPSTDTQYF. In nucleotides, the CDR3 is TGTGCCAGCAGACATTCGCCTAGCACAGATACGCAGTATTTT.

The J gene is TRBJ1-2, the V gene TRBV28; D remains ambiguous. Trimming removed 8 bases from V and 6 bases from J, with 19 bases in between. CDR1 is MDHEN and CDR2 is SYDVKM in the germline V gene. The CDR3 has 14 residues. CDR3 coding DNA: TGTGCCAGCTTATCGGGTACCGCCGGGAATGGCTACACCTTC. Protein sequence: CASLSGTAGNGYTF.

The J gene is TRBJ2-1, the V gene TRBV27; 7 bases align to TRBD2. The CDR3 totals 15 residues. Germline V gene data show CDR1 as MNHEY and CDR2 as SMNVEV (reference sequence). The trim removed 4 bases at V and 7 bases at J, leaving 10 bases unmatched. For the CDR3, the DNA is TGTGCCAGCAGTTCTCGGCGGGGGATCGGGAATGAGCAGTTCTTC. It yields the protein CASSSRRGIGNEQFF.

The CDR3 spells CASSLVRTDTEAFF. The CDR3 bases are TGTGCCAGCAGCTTAGTTAGGACAGACACTGAAGCTTTCTTT. This rearrangement joins TRBV7-6 to TRBJ1-1; D is possibly TRBD1 (6 bases). V was cut by 1 base and J by 3 bases, with 9 bases left in between. CDR3 size: 14 residues. CDR1 is SGHVS and CDR2 is FNYEAQ in the germline V gene.

The chain couples TRBV15 to TRBJ2-3; 8 bases match TRBD1. Germline V gene sequence: CDR1 LNHNV, CDR2 YYDKDF (reference sequence). V was clipped by 0 bases and J by 7 bases; unmatched bases: 3. The CDR3 contains 14 residues. In nucleotides, the CDR3 is TGTGCCACCAGCAGAGACCGGGACAGGAATACGCAGTATTTT. It is translated as CATSRDRDRNTQYF.